Sequencing of this TCR beta chain was carried out in a study of CD8 T cells in Susac syndrome. High-throughput TCR beta sequencing covered peripheral CD8+ and CD4+ T cells. In the multiple sclerosis control group, patients were treatment-naive and had stable or active relapsing-remitting disease. Purification of the CD8+ and CD4+ T cells relied on negative isolation, and TEMRA cells underwent FACS enrichment. Germline V CDR1 and CDR2: LGHDT, YNNKEL (reference sequence). Deletions cut 0 bases from V and 10 bases from J, with 13 bases between. The CDR3 totals 15 residues. cDNA came from approximately 0.5 to 1 ug RNA primed by random hexamers. Coverage of TCR beta CDR3 amplification by immunoSEQ multiplex PCR extended to 54 Vbeta and 13 Jbeta. Each CDR3 protein is one row after TCRdb ran MiXCR on the immunoSEQ multiplex PCR reads. The profile shows about 430,000 distinct CDR3 sequences, approximately 85% of them singletons.

What was sequenced was CD8+ T cells from PBMCs. The V call is TRBV3-1, the J call TRBJ1-6, with D uncertain. The TCR was taken from a human donor with multiple sclerosis. The CDR3 DNA sequence: TGTGCCAGCAGCCAAGATGCAGGTCCCGGATCACCCCTCCACTTT. Translated: CASSQDAGPGSPLHF.